The 5 T cell receptor beta chains presented below share a single source sample, sequenced in a study of OX40 agonist ivuxolimab in advanced cancers. Produced via immunoSEQ multiplex PCR; TCRdb's table is partial and in-frame only. This sample has about 110,000 clones, with approximately 89% found just once. The material sequenced was CD4+ or CD8+ T cells sorted from blood, taken in a trial of the OX40 agonist ivuxolimab. These receptors originate from an adult with an advanced solid tumor such as melanoma, head and neck, liver or kidney cancer.

With regard to this clone: The same CDR3 can be traced to other DNA sequences in this sample. V gene TRBV11-2 combines with J gene TRBJ1-4; 9 positions agree with TRBD1. Germline V lookup: CDR1 SGHAT, CDR2 FQNNGV. Trimming cost V 4 bases and J 6 bases; bases outside gene matches: 6. The length of the CDR3 is 15 residues. As DNA, the CDR3 is TGTGCCAGCAGCTCGGGACAGGGAGGGGATGAAAAACTGTTTTTT. Translated: CASSSGQGGDEKLFF.

This chain connects TRBV5-1 to TRBJ2-3; a possible D gene is TRBD1 (6 bases). Trimming stripped 5 bases from V and 2 bases from J, with 12 bases between. Germline-derived CDR1 and CDR2 are SGHRS and YFSETQ. The CDR3 loop spans 14 amino acids. The CDR3 spells CASRPGQFTDTQYF. Written as DNA, the CDR3 is TGCGCCAGCAGGCCGGGACAATTCACAGATACGCAGTATTTT.

J is TRBJ2-7 and V is TRBV6-5; TRBD1 aligns across 7 bases. Looked up from germline, CDR1 is MNHEY and CDR2 is SVGAGI. Unmatched junction bases numbered 6, after V lost 10 bases and J lost 0 bases. The CDR3 sequence is 13 residues long. CDR3 sequence reads: CATSRQGSYEQYF. The CDR3 DNA reads TGTGCCACATCAAGACAGGGCTCCTACGAGCAGTACTTC.

The rearrangement uses TRBV5-1 and TRBJ2-7, with D tentatively TRBD2 (5 bases). V was shortened by 0 bases and J by 7 bases, with 14 bases between the two germline ends. Germline V CDR1 and CDR2: SGHRS, YFSETQ. This CDR3 region has 14 residues. The CDR3 sequence is CASSLARPGSEQYF. DNA of the CDR3: TGCGCCAGCAGCTTGGCACGGCCGGGGTCTGAGCAGTACTTC.

The V gene is TRBV28, the J gene TRBJ2-2; D not resolved. V was clipped by 7 bases and J by 5 bases, with 5 bases between them. The CDR3 loop spans 11 amino acids. The V gene's germline CDR1 is MDHEN and CDR2 SYDVKM. The DNA of the CDR3 is TGTGCCAGCAAAACGACCGGGGAGCTGTTTTTT. It encodes CASKTTGELFF.